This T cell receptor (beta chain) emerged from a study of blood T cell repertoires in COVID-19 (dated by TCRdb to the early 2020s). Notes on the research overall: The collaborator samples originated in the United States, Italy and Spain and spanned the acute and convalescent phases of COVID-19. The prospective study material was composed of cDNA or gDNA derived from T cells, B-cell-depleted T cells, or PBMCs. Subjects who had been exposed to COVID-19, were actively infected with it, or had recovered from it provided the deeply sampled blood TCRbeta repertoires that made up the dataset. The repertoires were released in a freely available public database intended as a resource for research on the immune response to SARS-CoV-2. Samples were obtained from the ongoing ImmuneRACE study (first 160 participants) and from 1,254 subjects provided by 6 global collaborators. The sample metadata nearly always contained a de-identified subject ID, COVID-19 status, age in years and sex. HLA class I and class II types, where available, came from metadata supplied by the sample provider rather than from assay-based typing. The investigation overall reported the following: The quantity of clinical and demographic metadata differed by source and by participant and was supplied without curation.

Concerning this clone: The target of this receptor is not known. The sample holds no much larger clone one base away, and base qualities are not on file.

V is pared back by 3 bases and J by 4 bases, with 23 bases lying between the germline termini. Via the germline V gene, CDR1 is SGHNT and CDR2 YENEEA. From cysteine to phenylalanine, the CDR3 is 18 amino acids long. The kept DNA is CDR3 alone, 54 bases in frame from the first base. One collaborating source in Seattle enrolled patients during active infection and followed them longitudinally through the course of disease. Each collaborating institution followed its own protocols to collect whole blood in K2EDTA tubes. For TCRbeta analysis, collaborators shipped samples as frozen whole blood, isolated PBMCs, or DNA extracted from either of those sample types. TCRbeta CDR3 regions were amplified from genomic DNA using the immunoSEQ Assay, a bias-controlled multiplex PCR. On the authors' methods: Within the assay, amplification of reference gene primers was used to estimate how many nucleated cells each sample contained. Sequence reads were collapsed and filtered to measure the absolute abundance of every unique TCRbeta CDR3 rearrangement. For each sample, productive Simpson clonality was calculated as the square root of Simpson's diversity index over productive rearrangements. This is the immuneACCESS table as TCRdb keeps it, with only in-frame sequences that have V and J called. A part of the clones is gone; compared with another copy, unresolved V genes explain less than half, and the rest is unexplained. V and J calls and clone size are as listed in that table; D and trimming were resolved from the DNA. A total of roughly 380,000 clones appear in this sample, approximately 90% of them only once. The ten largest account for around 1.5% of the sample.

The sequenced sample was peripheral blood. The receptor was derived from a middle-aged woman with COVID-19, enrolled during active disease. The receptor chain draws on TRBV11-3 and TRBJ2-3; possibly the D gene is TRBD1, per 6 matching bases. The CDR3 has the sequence CASSLGSRARGLPDTQYF. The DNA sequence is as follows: TGTGCCAGCAGCTTGGGATCTAGGGCTAGGGGGTTGCCAGATACGCAGTATTTT. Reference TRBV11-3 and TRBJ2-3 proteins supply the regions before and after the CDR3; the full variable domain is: EAGVVQSPRYKIIEKKQPVAFWCNPISGHNTLYWYLQNLGQGPELLIRYENEEAVDDSQLPKDRFSAERLKGVDSTLKIQPAELGDSAVYLCASSLGSRARGLPDTQYFGPGTRLTVL.